The T cell receptor (beta chain) under discussion was sequenced for a study of T cells in Graves' hyperthyroidism and ophthalmopathy. Study results and caveats: A model using 13 V-J features told ophthalmopathy apart from stable hyperthyroidism. Blood also held most thyroid clonotypes expanded beyond 0.001. Ophthalmopathy, which appeared later, was predicted by the model a median approximately six months before onset.

The CDR3 sequence is 15 residues long. In germline, CDR1 is SEHNR, CDR2 FQNEAQ (reference sequence). From RNA transcripts, TCR beta CDR3 regions were amplified. First-round RT-PCR of the TCR CDR3 relied on the HTBI primer set. Using its own MiXCR run on the multiplex PCR reads, TCRdb lists one record per CDR3 protein. This sample has some 600,000 distinct CDR3 sequences, with roughly 50% found just once. To note about this clonotype: Its target is unknown.

This TCR was sampled from a woman aged 18-29 years with Graves' hyperthyroidism. V usage is TRBV7-9 and J usage is TRBJ2-5; TRBD2 matches 9 bases. The end of the DNA is better explained by TRBJ2-7, so the J call may be wrong. Specimen: peripheral blood or thyroid tissue (not recorded which). The CDR3 loop is CASSPQAGGTYEQYF. The CDR3 DNA reads TGTGCCAGCAGCCCTCAGGCGGGGGGGACCTACGAGCAGTACTTC.